This record looks at one TCR beta chain sequence and its context. The record originates from a study of blood T cell repertoires in COVID-19. Study-wide background: T cells, B-cell-depleted T cells, or PBMCs supplied cDNA or gDNA.

Authors' analysis steps: It was from reference gene primer amplification that nucleated cell counts were estimated. Produced via immunoSEQ multiplex PCR; TCRdb's table is partial and in-frame only. V, J and clone size derive from that table, while D and trimming were established from the DNA sequence. The sample has 330,000 or so clones; 80% to 95% are singletons. In Cohort 3, a recovered donor had either two negative PCRs, clearance, or symptom resolution. The length of the CDR3 is 13 residues. V dropped 6 bases and J dropped 2 bases, with 9 bases sitting between them. The V gene's germline CDR1 is MNHEY and CDR2 SVGAGI.

The chain recombines TRBV6-5 with TRBJ2-3, with D perhaps TRBD2 (6 bases). Sequenced sample: PBMCs or T cells enriched from blood (not recorded which). The TCR originated in a woman in her 30s who had recovered from COVID-19. CDR3 DNA sequence: TGTGCCAGCAGCGGGACTTACACAGATACGCAGTATTTT. Protein sequence: CASSGTYTDTQYF.